The 5 T cell receptor beta chains given below trace back to one sample, sequenced in a study of T cells in Graves' hyperthyroidism and ophthalmopathy. The investigators amplified TCR beta CDR3 regions from RNA transcripts. HTBI primers were employed in a first-round RT-PCR of the TCR CDR3. TCRdb independently ran MiXCR on the multiplex PCR reads; one entry per CDR3 protein. In the table there are 610,000 or so distinct CDR3 sequences, 46% of which are singletons. Source material: peripheral blood or thyroid tissue (not recorded which). All receptors derive from a woman between 18 and 30 years old with Graves' hyperthyroidism.

V usage is TRBV20-1 and J usage is TRBJ2-5; 8 nucleotides agree with TRBD2. CDR3 length: 15 amino acids. After removal of 2 bases from V and 4 bases from J, the junction contained 9 bases not matched to a gene. Per the germline V gene, CDR1 is DFQATT and CDR2 is SNEGSKA (reference sequence). The CDR3 loop reads CSARPGTRGRETQYF. The CDR3 DNA follows: TGCAGTGCTAGACCCGGGACTAGAGGAAGAGAGACCCAGTACTTC.

The table lists this clonotype with many counts. The chain couples TRBV2 to TRBJ1-2; D unclear. Germline values: CDR1 SNHLY, CDR2 FYNNEI. This CDR3 has 15 amino acids. With 1 base removed from V and 0 bases from J, the gap between germline ends came to 9 bases. The CDR3 DNA follows: TGTGCCAGCAGTGAAGAGGCCAGAGCTAACTATGGCTACACCTTC. It is translated as CASSEEARANYGYTF.

This clonotype turned up a few times. This rearrangement joins TRBV6-5 to TRBJ2-3; D perhaps matches TRBD2 (5 bases). The germline CDR1 and CDR2 sequences are MNHEY and SVGAGI. Trimming pared 9 bases from V and 1 base from J, leaving 17 bases between. The CDR3 is 15 amino acids. In nucleotides, the CDR3 is TGTGCCAGTCGATTCTCCGAGGGCCGCACAGATACGCAGTATTTT. As protein: CASRFSEGRTDTQYF.

The chain uses TRBV20-1 and TRBJ2-5; the match to TRBD2 covers 10 bases. The CDR3 runs 14 residues. J gave up 4 bases and V 3 bases, and 5 bases lay outside the gene matches. Germline CDR1 DFQATT, CDR2 SNEGSKA (reference sequence). CDR3 nucleotide sequence: TGCAGTGCTAGGAAAAGACTAGCGGGAGAGACCCAGTACTTC. Translated: CSARKRLAGETQYF.

The chain recombines TRBV7-9 with TRBJ2-3; the D gene is possibly TRBD2 (5 bases). The V gene lost 8 bases and the J gene lost 11 bases, with 14 bases spanning the gap. Looked up from germline, CDR1 is SEHNR and CDR2 is FQNEAQ (reference sequence). The CDR3 totals 11 residues. The chain's CDR3 is CASGSGNEQYF. Written as DNA, the CDR3 is TGTGCCAGCGGCTCCGGGAATGAGCAGTATTTT.